This T cell receptor (beta chain) was recovered during a study of cytomegalovirus exposure and HLA in healthy donors. The PCR was carried out with 60 Vbeta primers and 13 Jbeta primers. The table came from immunoSEQ multiplex PCR; TCRdb's copy has only in-frame clones and leaves some out. The sample consists of about 43,000 clones, roughly 80% of them appearing once. This sequence was found in a man aged 30-40 years in good health and CMV-seronegative. What was sequenced was PBMCs.

The CDR3 DNA reads TGCGCCAGCTCAACCAGGCGAACCGGGGAGCTGTTTTTT. It is translated as CASSTRRTGELFF. The chain has TRBV5-1 and TRBJ2-2; D call uncertain. Germline CDR1 SGHRS, CDR2 YFSETQ. Between the trimmed V and J ends, which lost 7 bases and 5 bases, there was a span of 12 bases. The CDR3 has 13 residues. Supplemented by reference TRBV5-1 and TRBJ2-2, the full variable domain reads KAGVTQTPRYLIKTRGQQVTLSCSPISGHRSVSWYQQTPGQGLQFLFEYFSETQRNKGNFPGRFSGRQFSNSRSEMNVSTLELGDSALYLCASSTRRTGELFFGEGSRLTVL.